A single sample gave rise to the 4 T cell receptor beta chains below, sequenced in a study of shared clonotypes between healthy human individuals. The assay was immunoSEQ multiplex PCR, and TCRdb's table has in-frame clones only and misses some. The data hold approximately 2.5 million clones, with roughly 93% observed a single time. Sequencing input: naive CD4+ T cells from PBMCs. This sample's subset: CD45RA+ positively selected. These receptors all stem from a man between 18 and 29 years old in good health. Some clones in this sample may be carry-over from other donors' samples.

The chain carries TRBV14 and TRBJ1-5; D call uncertain. Germline V CDR1 and CDR2: SGHDN, FVKESK. This CDR3 spans 13 amino acids. Trimming removed 4 bases from V and 2 bases from J, with 6 bases in between. The CDR3 sequence is CASSLQGNQPQHF. CDR3 coding DNA: TGTGCCAGCAGCCTACAAGGCAATCAGCCCCAGCATTTT. Based on the CDR3 plus reference TRBV14 and TRBJ1-5, the full variable domain is EAGVTQFPSHSVIEKGQTVTLRCDPISGHDNLYWYRRVMGKEIKFLLHFVKESKQDESGMPNNRFLAERTGGTYSTLKVQPAELEDSGVYFCASSLQGNQPQHFGDGTRLSIL.

Only a few counts were recorded for this clone. The chain combines TRBV7-6 with TRBJ1-4; D is unclear. The V end was cut by 0 bases, the J end by 7 bases, with 6 bases between. Germline V gene lookup returns CDR1 SGHVS and CDR2 FNYEAQ. The CDR3 sequence is 13 residues long. This CDR3 reads CASSLATGEKLFF. CDR3 bases: TGTGCCAGCAGCTTAGCAACTGGTGAAAAACTGTTTTTT. Using reference TRBV7-6 and TRBJ1-4 for the parts outside the CDR3, the full variable domain is GAGVSQSPRYKVTKRGQDVALRCDPISGHVSLYWYRQALGQGPEFLTYFNYEAQQDKSGLPNDRFSAERPEGSISTLTIQRTEQRDSAMYRCASSLATGEKLFFGSGTQLSVL.

The CDR3 here is CASSPTGAGTDTQYF. In DNA form, the CDR3 reads TGTGCCAGCTCACCGACAGGGGCCGGCACAGATACGCAGTATTTT. J is TRBJ2-3 and V is TRBV18; 8 nucleotides agree with TRBD1. In germline, CDR1 is KGHSH, CDR2 LQKENI. This CDR3 has 15 residues. Trimming removed 3 bases from V and 1 base from J; junction bases left unmatched: 3.

The V call is TRBV11-3, the J call TRBJ2-3, with TRBD2 identical over 7 bases. Germline assignment: CDR1 SGHNT and CDR2 YENEEA. V dropped 5 bases and J dropped 5; count of bases not matched to a gene: 10. This CDR3 has 15 amino acids. The CDR3 region is CASSGGGAGIDTQYF. In nucleotides, the CDR3 is TGTGCCAGCAGCGGGGGTGGAGCGGGGATAGATACGCAGTATTTT.